The 5 T cell receptor beta chains below come from one sample, sequenced in a study of cytomegalovirus exposure and HLA in healthy donors. PCR used 60 Vbeta primers and 13 Jbeta primers. Clones were read by immunoSEQ multiplex PCR, and TCRdb kept only the in-frame ones, dropping some. The sample consists of about 160,000 clones, 85% of them appearing once. The sequencing input was PBMCs. The receptor source for this set is a boy younger than 10 in good health and CMV-seronegative.

The V and J genes are TRBV2 and TRBJ2-4, with TRBD2 identical over 7 bases. The CDR3 contains 17 residues. Germline trimming cut 1 base from V and 0 bases from J; bases unmatched to any gene: 6. In germline, CDR1 is SNHLY, CDR2 FYNNEI. The CDR3, as DNA: TGTGCCAGCAGTGAAGTTGAGCGGGGCTTAGCCAAAAACATTCAGTACTTC. Translated: CASSEVERGLAKNIQYF.

The gene calls are TRBV5-1 and TRBJ2-1; TRBD1 is a possible D gene (6 bases). Trimming stripped 1 base from V and 2 bases from J, with 13 bases between. This CDR3 spans 16 amino acids. The V gene's germline CDR1 is SGHRS and CDR2 YFSETQ. CDR3 region: CASSLYSGQPYNEQFF. The CDR3 DNA reads as TGCGCCAGCAGCTTGTATTCCGGACAGCCCTACAATGAGCAGTTCTTC.

This clone was detected only a few times. The V call is TRBV28, the J call TRBJ1-2, with D possibly matching TRBD1 (6 bases). V lost 3 bases, J lost 1 base, and 9 bases lay in between. Germline values: CDR1 MDHEN, CDR2 SYDVKM. The CDR3 loop spans 14 amino acids. The CDR3 loop is CASSFGGSNYGYTF. CDR3 sequence (DNA): TGTGCCAGCAGTTTTGGGGGCAGTAACTATGGCTACACCTTC.

This rearrangement joins TRBV5-4 to TRBJ1-4, with 8 nucleotides matching TRBD1. After removal of 4 bases from V and 5 bases from J, the junction contained 1 base not matched to a gene. The CDR3 contains 13 residues. Per germline, CDR1 SGHNT and CDR2 YYREEE (reference sequence). CDR3 sequence: CASSDRGNEKLFF. CDR3 DNA sequence: TGTGCCAGCAGCGACAGGGGAAATGAAAAACTGTTTTTT.

In this sample, this clone turned up once. V is TRBV19 and J is TRBJ1-5, with a weak D call TRBD1 (6 bases). Germline V gene lookup returns CDR1 LNHDA and CDR2 SQIVND (reference sequence). The CDR3 contains 15 residues. Deletions cut 6 bases from V and 5 bases from J, with 17 bases between. This CDR3 reads CASRAGGQVDQPQHF. The CDR3 bases are TGTGCCAGTAGAGCGGGGGGGCAGGTGGATCAGCCCCAGCATTTT.